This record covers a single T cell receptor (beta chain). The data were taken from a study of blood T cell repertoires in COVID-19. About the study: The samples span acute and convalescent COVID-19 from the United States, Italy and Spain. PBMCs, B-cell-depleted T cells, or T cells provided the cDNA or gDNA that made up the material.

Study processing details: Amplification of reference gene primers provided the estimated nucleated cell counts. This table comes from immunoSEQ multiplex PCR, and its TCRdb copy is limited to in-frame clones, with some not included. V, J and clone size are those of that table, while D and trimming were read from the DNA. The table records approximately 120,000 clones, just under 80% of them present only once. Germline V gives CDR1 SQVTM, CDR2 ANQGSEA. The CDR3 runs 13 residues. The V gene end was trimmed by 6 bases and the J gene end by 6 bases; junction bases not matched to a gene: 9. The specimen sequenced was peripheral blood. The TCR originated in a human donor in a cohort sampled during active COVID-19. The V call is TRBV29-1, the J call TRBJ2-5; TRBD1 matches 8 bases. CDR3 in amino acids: CSVLQGAGKTQYF. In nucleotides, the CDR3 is TGCAGCGTCCTCCAGGGGGCGGGGAAGACCCAGTACTTC.